These T cell receptor beta chains were read from a single sample in a study of Ad26.COV2.S vaccination and SARS-CoV-2 variants. Assay used: immunoSEQ multiplex PCR; TCRdb lists only in-frame clones, some missing. Among some 320,000 clones listed, approximately 86% were seen once. The source material was peripheral blood, sampled in a trial of Ad26.COV2.S vaccine versus placebo. The origin of the receptors is a person between 18 and 65 years old who received the Ad26.COV2.S COVID-19 vaccine or a placebo. CDR3s include the opening cysteine and the closing phenylalanine or tryptophan. Fields, in order: CDR3 protein, CDR3 DNA, J gene, clone size, CDR3 length, V gene, D gene. The D gene is left open where the match is weak. Some rows mark clone size as missing; the rest say once, few, many or name a class of expanded clone.

CASSPPTGMGNSPLHF | TGTGCCAGCTCACCACCCACAGGGATGGGGAATTCACCCCTCCACTTT | TRBJ1-6 | - | 16 | TRBV18 | -
CASSVSGTFYSNQPQHF | TGTGCCAGCAGTGTGTCCGGGACATTTTATAGCAATCAGCCCCAGCATTTT | TRBJ1-5 | - | 17 | TRBV6-1 | -
CASSIGRGGGNTIYF | TGTGCCAGTAGTATAGGCAGGGGAGGTGGAAACACCATATATTTT | TRBJ1-3 | once | 15 | TRBV19 | -
CASSRGGVTTDTQYF | TGTGCCAGCAGTCGGGGCGGGGTTACCACAGATACGCAGTATTTT | TRBJ2-3 | - | 15 | TRBV9 | -
CASSLGQGRNTGELFF | TGTGCCAGCAGCTTAGGGCAGGGGAGGAACACCGGGGAGCTGTTTTTT | TRBJ2-2 | - | 16 | TRBV7-6 | -
CSVDTGGYEQYF | TGCAGCGTTGACACAGGGGGGTACGAGCAGTACTTC | TRBJ2-7 | - | 12 | TRBV29-1 | TRBD1
CASSRGGTITQHF | TGTGCCAGCAGTCGAGGTGGGACCATAACTCAGCATTTT | TRBJ1-5 | - | 13 | TRBV12-3/TRBV12-4 | -
CASSLVFWGDTGNTIYF | TGTGCCAGCAGCTTAGTATTTTGGGGGGACACTGGAAACACCATATATTTT | TRBJ1-3 | once | 17 | TRBV7-2 | -
CASSVGPAFYNEQFF | TGTGCCAGCAGCGTAGGTCCAGCCTTCTACAATGAGCAGTTCTTC | TRBJ2-1 | few | 15 | TRBV9 | -
CASSYSGVNQPQHF | TGTGCCAGCAGCTATTCAGGGGTCAATCAGCCCCAGCATTTT | TRBJ1-5 | - | 14 | TRBV7-9 | -
CASSPKINEQFF | TGTGCCAGCAGTCCAAAGATCAATGAGCAGTTCTTC | TRBJ2-1 | - | 12 | TRBV28 | -
CASSQDWTGGFETQYF | TGTGCCAGCAGCCAAGATTGGACAGGGGGCTTTGAGACCCAGTACTTC | TRBJ2-5 | - | 16 | TRBV3-1/TRBV3-2 | TRBD1
CAWSTSVAGMYEQYF | TGTGCCTGGAGTACATCGGTAGCGGGGATGTACGAGCAGTACTTC | TRBJ2-7 | - | 15 | TRBV30 | TRBD2
CASSPLLNQPQHF | TGTGCCAGCAGCCCGTTGCTCAATCAGCCCCAGCATTTT | TRBJ1-5 | - | 13 | TRBV12-3/TRBV12-4 | -
CASSRTGGPHEQYF | TGTGCCAGCAGCAGAACCGGGGGCCCCCACGAGCAGTACTTC | TRBJ2-7 | - | 14 | TRBV11-2 | -
CASTRDRGGVGYTF | TGTGCCAGCACCCGGGACAGGGGAGGAGTAGGCTACACCTTC | TRBJ1-2 | - | 14 | TRBV28 | TRBD1
CASHDRGSYEQYF | TGTGCCAGCCATGACAGGGGCTCCTACGAGCAGTACTTC | TRBJ2-7 | - | 13 | TRBV28 | TRBD1
CASSQEKGLAGGSGANVLTF | TGCGCCAGCAGCCAAGAAAAGGGACTAGCGGGGGGCTCTGGGGCCAACGTCCTGACTTTC | TRBJ2-6 | - | 20 | TRBV4-1 | TRBD2
CASSPEGINSYEQYF | TGTGCCAGCAGCCCAGAGGGGATAAACTCCTACGAGCAGTACTTC | TRBJ2-7 | few | 15 | TRBV9 | -
CASSLRQHTEAFF | TGTGCCAGCAGCCTCAGACAGCACACTGAAGCTTTCTTT | TRBJ1-1 | - | 13 | TRBV11-2 | -
CSAGTGEGYGYTF | TGCAGCGCCGGGACAGGGGAAGGCTATGGCTACACCTTC | TRBJ1-2 | - | 13 | TRBV29-1 | TRBD1
CASSSPPSYNEQFF | TGTGCCAGCAGTTCCCCTCCGAGTTACAATGAGCAGTTCTTC | TRBJ2-1 | - | 14 | TRBV7-2 | -
CASSRGLAGRSTGELFF | TGCGCCAGCAGCCGGGGACTAGCGGGGCGTTCCACCGGGGAGCTGTTTTTT | TRBJ2-2 | - | 17 | TRBV4-1 | TRBD2
CAWKRGGGTEAFF | TGTGCCTGGAAGCGGGGTGGAGGAACTGAAGCTTTCTTT | TRBJ1-1 | - | 13 | TRBV30 | -
CASRGQGIGQPQHF | TGTGCCAGTAGGGGACAGGGAATTGGGCAGCCCCAGCATTTT | TRBJ1-5 | - | 14 | TRBV19 | TRBD1
CASSENPGRDQPQHF | TGTGCCAGCAGTGAAAATCCTGGCAGGGATCAGCCCCAGCATTTT | TRBJ1-5 | - | 15 | TRBV2 | -
CASSPGQGASSYNEQFF | TGCGCCAGCAGCCCAGGACAGGGGGCCAGCTCCTACAATGAGCAGTTCTTC | TRBJ2-1 | - | 17 | TRBV5-1 | TRBD1
CASSLESIGEDNSPLHF | TGTGCCAGCAGCTTAGAGTCGATTGGGGAGGATAATTCACCCCTCCACTTT | TRBJ1-6 | - | 17 | TRBV11-3 | -
CASSRSGLAGGPPQFF | TGTGCCAGCAGCCGATCGGGACTAGCGGGGGGCCCCCCCCAGTTCTTC | TRBJ2-1 | - | 16 | TRBV4-2 | TRBD2
CASSPLQGSYEQYF | TGTGCCAGCTCACCACTACAGGGATCCTACGAGCAGTACTTC | TRBJ2-7 | - | 14 | TRBV18 | -
CASRSPVAANTGELFF | TGTGCCAGCAGATCCCCAGTGGCAGCGAACACCGGGGAGCTGTTTTTT | TRBJ2-2 | - | 16 | TRBV28 | -
CASSLTGTGGVAGNQPQHF | TGTGCCAGCAGCCTGACCGGGACAGGGGGCGTCGCGGGCAATCAGCCCCAGCATTTT | TRBJ1-5 | - | 19 | TRBV7-9 | TRBD1
CASSFPGRADTQYF | TGTGCCAGCAGCTTTCCTGGCAGGGCGGATACGCAGTATTTT | TRBJ2-3 | - | 14 | TRBV7-9 | -
CASSPLMAYEQYF | TGCGCCAGCAGTCCCCTAATGGCCTACGAGCAGTACTTC | TRBJ2-7 | - | 13 | TRBV5-1 | -
CASSLGQGAWWNTEAFF | TGTGCCAGCAGCCTGGGGCAGGGGGCTTGGTGGAACACTGAAGCTTTCTTT | TRBJ1-1 | - | 17 | TRBV5-8 | TRBD1
CASSLDVVSPLHF | TGCGCCAGCAGCTTGGATGTGGTTTCACCCCTCCACTTT | TRBJ1-6 | - | 13 | TRBV5-1 | -
CASRGQGNGNTEAFF | TGTGCCAGCAGGGGACAGGGTAACGGTAACACTGAAGCTTTCTTT | TRBJ1-1 | - | 15 | TRBV6-5 | TRBD1
CARGGVGALTEAFF | TGTGCCAGGGGAGGCGTGGGGGCGTTAACTGAAGCTTTCTTT | TRBJ1-1 | few | 14 | TRBV21-1 | -
CASSSGGTLETQYF | TGTGCCAGCAGTTCCGGTGGGACGTTGGAGACCCAGTACTTC | TRBJ2-5 | - | 14 | TRBV7-6 | -
CASSSTGQGIAQFF | TGCGCCAGCAGCTCAACGGGACAGGGGATCGCGCAGTTCTTC | TRBJ2-1 | - | 14 | TRBV5-1 | TRBD1
CASSQLFKGKENTIYF | TGTGCCAGCAGCCAGCTCTTTAAGGGCAAAGAAAACACCATATATTTT | TRBJ1-3 | once | 16 | TRBV4-2 | -
CASSFAGGEQYF | TGTGCCAGCAGCTTTGCGGGAGGCGAGCAGTACTTC | TRBJ2-7 | once | 12 | TRBV7-9 | TRBD2
CASTQNQNQPQHF | TGTGCCAGCACACAGAACCAGAATCAGCCCCAGCATTTT | TRBJ1-5 | - | 13 | TRBV18 | -
CASSLALGSNYGYTF | TGTGCCAGCAGCTTGGCCCTCGGCTCTAACTATGGCTACACCTTC | TRBJ1-2 | - | 15 | TRBV5-5 | -
CSVRVLLAYNEQFF | TGCAGCGTTCGTGTGCTACTGGCCTACAATGAGCAGTTCTTC | TRBJ2-1 | - | 14 | TRBV29-1 | -
CASSSREKLFF | TGTGCCAGCAGTTCACGGGAAAAACTGTTTTTT | TRBJ1-4 | - | 11 | TRBV28 | -
CASSPRQQPNSPLHF | TGTGCCAGCTCACCACGTCAACAGCCTAATTCACCCCTCCACTTT | TRBJ1-6 | - | 15 | TRBV18 | -
CASSSDRDTYEQYF | TGTGCCAGCTCCTCGGACAGGGATACCTACGAGCAGTACTTC | TRBJ2-7 | - | 14 | TRBV18 | TRBD1
CASSLAGKFYEQYF | TGTGCCAGCAGCTTGGCGGGCAAATTCTACGAGCAGTACTTC | TRBJ2-7 | - | 14 | TRBV5-5 | -
CASRPHATGDTQYF | TGTGCCAGCAGACCCCACGCGACCGGAGATACGCAGTATTTT | TRBJ2-3 | - | 14 | TRBV9 | -
CASSEAVAGGRDTQYF | TGTGCCAGCAGTGAAGCGGTAGCGGGGGGCCGGGATACGCAGTATTTT | TRBJ2-3 | - | 16 | TRBV6-1 | TRBD2
CASRNPGHLRDGYTF | TGTGCCAGCAGGAACCCGGGACACCTAAGGGATGGCTACACCTTC | TRBJ1-2 | - | 15 | TRBV6-5 | -
CASSVTGASSSYEQYF | TGTGCCAGCAGCGTTACAGGGGCCTCTAGCTCCTACGAGCAGTACTTC | TRBJ2-7 | - | 16 | TRBV9 | TRBD1
CASRPTGLGGYTF | TGTGCCAGCAGGCCAACAGGCCTAGGGGGCTACACCTTC | TRBJ1-2 | - | 13 | TRBV7-8 | -
CASSPPGLAYEQFF | TGTGCCAGCTCACCCCCGGGACTAGCGTATGAGCAGTTCTTC | TRBJ2-1 | - | 14 | TRBV18 | TRBD2
CASSRQRRGAIKDTQYF | TGTGCCAGTAGCCGACAGCGGCGGGGGGCGATTAAAGATACGCAGTATTTT | TRBJ2-3 | - | 17 | TRBV19 | TRBD2
CASSERTREDTQYF | TGTGCCAGCAGTGAAAGGACAAGGGAGGATACGCAGTATTTT | TRBJ2-3 | - | 14 | TRBV2 | -
CASRPTGEVEKLFF | TGTGCCAGCAGACCGACAGGGGAGGTTGAAAAACTGTTTTTT | TRBJ1-4 | - | 14 | TRBV6-5 | TRBD1
CASSVGSGTGELFF | TGTGCCAGCAGTGTTGGTAGCGGAACCGGGGAGCTGTTTTTT | TRBJ2-2 | - | 14 | TRBV2 | -
CASLTRDRGYYGYTF | TGTGCCAGTCTCACCCGGGACAGGGGTTACTATGGCTACACCTTC | TRBJ1-2 | - | 15 | TRBV19 | TRBD1